This TCR beta chain was found in a study of blood T cell repertoires in COVID-19. In this sample, this clone turned up once. Methods used by the authors: Counts of nucleated cells, estimated from reference gene primer amplification, were obtained. The protocol was immunoSEQ multiplex PCR, while the TCRdb copy is restricted to in-frame clones and leaves out a portion. V, J and clone size reflect that table, while D and trimming were determined from the DNA. The sample consists of fewer than 500,000 clones, roughly 90% of them appearing once. In germline, CDR1 is MNHEY, CDR2 SVGAGI. The CDR3 consists of 15 residues. Trimming removed 6 bases from V and 6 bases from J, with 15 bases in between.

The clonotype originates from a woman in her 30s with active or convalescent COVID-19. The rearrangement uses TRBV6-5 and TRBJ1-6; possible D gene TRBD1, 5 bases. The sample was peripheral blood. CDR3 loop: CASRSTGTSNSPLHF. CDR3 in DNA: TGTGCCAGCAGGTCAACCGGGACTTCTAATTCACCCCTCCACTTT.